Listed here are 29 T cell receptor beta chains from one sample, sequenced in a study of blood T cells in healthy people across ages. A sample-barcoded 5' primer and a J-beta primer mix were used in a second PCR of about 6 to 12 cycles. Each CDR3 protein gets one entry after TCRdb re-called the 5' RACE reads with MiXCR. The sample contains over a million distinct CDR3 sequences, approximately 43% of which appear only once. Sequenced material: blood. The receptors here all came from a woman between 18 and 29 years old in good health.

The chain carries TRBV7-8 and TRBJ1-1; D is unclear. The ends were cut back, 6 bases at V and 2 bases at J, with 16 bases in the middle. Germline CDR1 and CDR2: SGHVS and FQNEAQ. The CDR3 consists of 15 residues. The CDR3 loop is CASRLRGRGNTEAFF. Written as DNA, the CDR3 is TGTGCCAGCAGACTTCGTGGGCGGGGTAACACTGAAGCTTTCTTT.

V usage is TRBV20-1 and J usage is TRBJ1-5; a weak D match, TRBD1 (5 bases). Trimming removed 3 bases at V and 1 base at J, with 10 bases between. The CDR3 has 14 amino acids. Germline V gives CDR1 DFQATT, CDR2 SNEGSKA (reference sequence). CDR3 in amino acids: CSASFGGSNQPQHF. The DNA for the CDR3 is TGCAGTGCTAGTTTCGGGGGAAGCAATCAGCCCCAGCATTTT.

The chain employs TRBV4-3 and TRBJ2-1; TRBD2 agrees at 9 bases. Germline CDR1 reads LGHNA; CDR2 reads YSLEER. Unmatched junction bases numbered 8, after V lost 1 base and J lost 7 bases. This CDR3 has 16 residues. CDR3 nucleotide sequence: TGCGCCAGCAGCCAAGTTATAGCGGGAGCCGGGAATGAGCAGTTCTTC. It is translated as CASSQVIAGAGNEQFF.

This clonotype has just a few counts. The chain uses TRBV20-1 and TRBJ1-6; D is unresolved. Germline V lookup: CDR1 DFQATT, CDR2 SNEGSKA (reference sequence). The length of the CDR3 is 15 residues. Trimming shortened V by 1 base and J by 0 bases, and 7 bases separated the two germline ends. In DNA, the CDR3 is TGCAGTGCTAGAGCCGGGATCTCCTATAATTCACCCCTCCACTTT. Amino acid sequence: CSARAGISYNSPLHF.

In its sample, this clonotype was seen a few times. J is TRBJ2-3 and V is TRBV7-9; 7 bases are shared with TRBD1. CDR3 length equals 16 residues. In germline, CDR1 is SEHNR, CDR2 FQNEAQ (reference sequence). V dropped 5 bases and J dropped 2; count of bases not matched to a gene: 10. CDR3 DNA: TGTGCCAGCAGCCGGACATGGACAGGAGACACAGATACGCAGTATTTT. This sequence encodes CASSRTWTGDTDTQYF.

The chain has TRBV2 and TRBJ2-5, with D possibly called TRBD1 or TRBD2 (5 bases each). The J call may be wrong; the DNA end is better matched by TRBJ2-7. In germline, CDR1 is SNHLY, CDR2 FYNNEI. The CDR3 contains 12 residues. The CDR3 is CAPPGPPYEQYF. CDR3 sequence (DNA): TGTGCCCCACCGGGACCCCCTTACGAGCAGTACTTC.

Many counts were recorded for this clonotype. The J gene is TRBJ2-5, the V gene TRBV29-1, with D possibly matching TRBD1 (5 bases). With 5 bases removed from V and 4 bases from J, the gap between germline ends came to 11 bases. This CDR3 spans 12 amino acids. CDR1 and CDR2 (germline): SQVTM, ANQGSEA. The CDR3 nucleotides are TGCAGCGTTTCGACAGCCGCAGAGACCCAGTACTTC. The encoded protein is CSVSTAAETQYF.

This clonotype was seen only a few times. The chain employs TRBV20-1 and TRBJ2-1; the D gene could be TRBD1 or TRBD2 (5 bases each). CDR3 size: 13 residues. V gave up 4 bases and J gave up 5 bases, with 12 bases separating them. CDR1 DFQATT and CDR2 SNEGSKA come from the germline V gene (reference sequence). The CDR3 DNA sequence: TGCAGTGCTATTTCCGGGACCCACAATGAGCAGTTCTTC. Amino acids: CSAISGTHNEQFF.

This rearrangement joins TRBV5-1 to TRBJ1-2, with D hard to call. V dropped 0 bases and J dropped 8 bases, with 11 bases sitting between them. Germline-derived CDR1 and CDR2 are SGHRS and YFSETQ. The CDR3 covers 13 residues. The CDR3 here is CASSLEAKAGYTF. The CDR3 bases are TGCGCCAGCAGCTTGGAGGCGAAGGCCGGCTACACCTTC.

The rearrangement joins TRBV6-1 to TRBJ2-3; 8 bases fit TRBD2. CDR1 is MNHNS and CDR2 is SASEGT in the germline V gene. Trimming took 5 bases from V and 9 from J; bases not matched to a gene: 7. This CDR3 contains 13 residues. The CDR3 DNA reads TGTGCCAGCAGTCGAAGCGGGGGCCCCACGCAGTATTTT. It is translated as CASSRSGGPTQYF.

Only a few counts were recorded for this clonotype. V gene TRBV6-2 or TRBV6-3 combines with J gene TRBJ1-6; 9 bases are a match to TRBD1. Germline values: CDR1 MNHEY, CDR2 SVGEGT. This CDR3 has 14 amino acids. V lost 7 bases, J lost 9 bases, and 7 bases stayed unmatched. CDR3 sequence (DNA): TGTGCCAGCACTCAAGGACAGGGGAGTTCACCCCTCCACTTT. Translation: CASTQGQGSSPLHF.

V usage is TRBV4-1 and J usage is TRBJ1-4, with D uncertain. This CDR3 spans 18 amino acids. V was pared by 3 bases and J by 7 bases, with 24 bases between. Germline V gene sequence: CDR1 MGHRA, CDR2 YSYEKL. DNA for the CDR3: TGCGCCAGCAGCCAGTTGGCCAGCCGGGGAGGCGCTGGTGAAAAACTGTTTTTT. This codes for CASSQLASRGGAGEKLFF.

This chain links TRBV11-2 with TRBJ1-3; D is undetermined. The ends were cut back, 7 bases at V and 0 bases at J, with 10 bases in the middle. Per the germline V gene, CDR1 is SGHAT and CDR2 is FQNNGV. The CDR3 contains 14 residues. CDR3 residues: CASNPWGSGNTIYF. In DNA form, the CDR3 reads TGTGCCAGCAACCCTTGGGGCTCTGGAAACACCATATATTTT.

The V call is TRBV29-1, the J call TRBJ1-5, with D possibly being TRBD1 (5 bases). CDR3 length: 12 residues. CDR1 and CDR2 from the germline V gene are SQVTM and ANQGSEA. V lost 6 bases and J lost 9, with 15 bases in between. The CDR3 loop reads CSVGDGLGPQHF. DNA of the CDR3: TGCAGCGTGGGGGACGGCCTTGGGCCCCAGCATTTT.

This clonotype has a handful of counts. The rearrangement links TRBV10-3 to TRBJ2-5; D may be TRBD1 (5 bases). This CDR3 comprises 16 residues. Trimming took off 8 bases at V and 4 bases at J, with 23 bases between the two ends. CDR1 is ENHRY, CDR2 SYGVKD, per germline. CDR3 in DNA: TGTGCCATCGGCGGCCTGGACACCTCGTCCGGAGAGACCCAGTACTTC. Amino acids: CAIGGLDTSSGETQYF.

The V and J genes are TRBV7-2 and TRBJ2-4; 10 bases map to TRBD2. Unmatched junction bases numbered 12, after V lost 3 bases and J lost 13 bases. The CDR3 consists of 15 residues. The germline gives CDR1 SGHTA, CDR2 FQGNSA. For the CDR3, the DNA is TGTGCCAGCAGCTTTATAACTAGCGGGACCTGGGAGCAGTACTTC. It translates to CASSFITSGTWEQYF.

The chain joins TRBV20-1 to TRBJ2-5; the D is unclear. The end of the DNA fits TRBJ2-7 better, so the J call may be wrong. Germline V gene lookup returns CDR1 DFQATT and CDR2 SNEGSKA (reference sequence). The CDR3 has 13 amino acids. The CDR3 DNA follows: TGCAGTGCTAGAGAGGACCGAATATACGAGCAGTACTTC. The encoded protein is CSAREDRIYEQYF.

V gene TRBV5-1 combines with J gene TRBJ2-7, with D uncertain. CDR1 is SGHRS and CDR2 is YFSETQ in the germline V gene. V was shortened by 0 bases and J by 1 base, with 5 bases between the two germline ends. This CDR3 has 13 residues. The CDR3 loop reads CASSLAWSYEQYF. CDR3 DNA sequence: TGCGCCAGCAGCTTGGCTTGGTCCTACGAGCAGTACTTC.

The chain carries TRBV7-2 and TRBJ2-1, with 13 bases matching TRBD2. The CDR3 consists of 15 residues. Germline V gene data show CDR1 as SGHTA and CDR2 as FQGNSA. The V and J ends lost 1 base and 15 bases, in that order; junction bases with no gene match: 9. The CDR3 coding sequence is TGTGCCAGCAGCTTAGTTGGGACTAGCGGGACCCCCCGGTTCTTC. Translated, it gives CASSLVGTSGTPRFF. Combining the CDR3 with reference TRBV7-2 and TRBJ2-1 gives the whole variable domain GAGVSQSPSNKVTEKGKDVELRCDPISGHTALYWYRQSLGQGLEFLIYFQGNSAPDKSGLPSDRFSAERTGGSVSTLTIQRTQQEDSAVYLCASSLVGTSGTPRFFGPGTRLTVL.

There are many counts of this clonotype. The V gene is TRBV20-1, the J gene TRBJ2-1, with D perhaps matching TRBD2 (5 bases). The CDR3 is made up of 14 amino acids. CDR1 is DFQATT, CDR2 SNEGSKA, per germline (reference sequence). V was pared by 6 bases and J by 0 bases, with 12 bases between. CDR3 in amino acids: CSAVRAISYNEQFF. The CDR3 DNA is TGCAGTGCAGTGCGGGCCATCTCCTACAATGAGCAGTTCTTC.

The sample holds a few counts of this clonotype. The chain couples TRBV7-6 to TRBJ2-7, with 7 bases fitting TRBD2. V shed 5 bases, J shed 5 bases, and the junction held 6 bases outside the gene matches. Per germline, CDR1 SGHVS and CDR2 FNYEAQ. CDR3 length: 13 amino acids. The CDR3 DNA reads as TGTGCCAGCAGCCCGACTAGCATCCACGAGCAGTACTTC. Residues: CASSPTSIHEQYF.

This sequence joins TRBV10-3 and TRBJ2-1; D is undetermined. The DNA matches TRBJ2-7 better at its end, which makes the J call doubtful. This CDR3 has 11 amino acids. The germline V gene has CDR1 ENHRY and CDR2 SYGVKD. In DNA, the CDR3 is TGTGCCATCAAAGGCTACAATGAGCAGTACTTC. Translation gives CAIKGYNEQYF.

This chain joins TRBV20-1 and TRBJ2-7; possible D gene TRBD1, 5 bases. Per germline, CDR1 DFQATT and CDR2 SNEGSKA (reference sequence). V was trimmed by 6 bases and J by 0 bases, leaving 12 bases between them. The CDR3 length is 13 residues. CDR3 in amino acids: CSAPDTSSYEQYF. As DNA, the CDR3 is TGCAGTGCCCCGGACACGAGCTCCTACGAGCAGTACTTC.

This clonotype was counted once. The junction does not match germline at one end; this may be a read error. The gene calls are TRBV12-3 or TRBV12-4 and TRBJ1-1; D gene uncertain. The CDR3 length is 14 residues. CDR3 sequence reads: CASSVAGTSTEAFF. CDR3 sequence (DNA): TGTGCCAGCAGTGTAGCGGGCACCTCCACTGAAGCTTTCTTT.

The gene calls are TRBV15 and TRBJ2-5, with 10 bases that match TRBD2. CDR3 length: 17 residues. Germline CDR1 is LNHNV and CDR2 is YYDKDF (reference sequence). V was pared by 0 bases and J by 11 bases, with 15 bases of the junction left unmatched. The CDR3 DNA is TGTGCCACCAGCAGAGATAGGGCTAGCGGGGGCAACAATGAGCAGTACTTC. Protein: CATSRDRASGGNNEQYF.

This clonotype was counted ten times or more. This chain uses TRBV29-1 with TRBJ2-3; the D is unclear. This CDR3 is 13 amino acids long. The germline V gene has CDR1 SQVTM and CDR2 ANQGSEA. Trimming removed 3 bases at V and 0 bases at J, with 7 bases between. The CDR3, as DNA: TGCAGCGTTGACAGCGTTAGCACAGATACGCAGTATTTT. As protein: CSVDSVSTDTQYF.

CDR3 DNA sequence: TGTGCCAGCAGCCAACTAACCGCAGATACGCAGTATTTT. It yields the protein CASSQLTADTQYF. The V and J genes are TRBV14 and TRBJ2-3; D ambiguous. There are 13 residues in the CDR3. Germline V gene sequence: CDR1 SGHDN, CDR2 FVKESK. The ends were cut back, 2 bases at V and 4 bases at J, with 7 bases in the middle.

In its sample, this clonotype was seen once. This chain joins TRBV4-3 and TRBJ2-4, with D hard to call. CDR3 size: 14 residues. V lost 1 base and J 15 bases, leaving 19 bases between the germline ends. Germline-derived CDR1 and CDR2 are LGHNA and YSLEER. CDR3 in amino acids: CASSQARLEAERYF. As DNA, the CDR3 is TGCGCCAGCAGCCAAGCGCGACTGGAAGCCGAGCGGTACTTC.

The rearrangement uses TRBV5-1 and TRBJ2-4; the match to TRBD2 covers 7 bases. The J call is in doubt because the DNA end fits TRBJ2-7 better. CDR1 and CDR2 (germline): SGHRS, YFSETQ. There are 16 residues in the CDR3. The CDR3 here is CASSLAEAGTAYEQYF. In DNA form, the CDR3 reads TGCGCCAGCAGCTTGGCGGAAGCGGGAACAGCCTACGAGCAGTACTTC.